The next 13 T cell receptor beta chains were all read from a single sample in a study of blood T cell repertoires in COVID-19. Some clones are missing from TCRdb's copy, which holds only in-frame ones; the method was immunoSEQ multiplex PCR. The table records 15,000 to 20,000 clones, 80% to 90% of them present only once. Sequenced sample: peripheral blood. The receptors were sampled from a human donor in a cohort sampled during active COVID-19.

The chain employs TRBV6-6 and TRBJ2-7, with TRBD1 matching over 8 bases. V was pared by 6 bases and J by 0 bases, with 10 bases of the junction left unmatched. Looked up from germline, CDR1 is MNHNY and CDR2 is SVGAGI (reference sequence). There are 16 residues in the CDR3. CDR3 loop: CASSPRTGSISYEQYF. CDR3 coding DNA: TGTGCCAGCAGCCCACGGACAGGGTCCATCTCCTACGAGCAGTACTTC.

The table lists this clone with a few counts. The chain couples TRBV6-5 to TRBJ1-2; 7 nucleotides agree with TRBD1. J gave up 4 bases and V 2 bases, and 10 bases lay outside the gene matches. Looked up from germline, CDR1 is MNHEY and CDR2 is SVGAGI. CDR3 size: 16 residues. Here the CDR3 DNA reads TGTGCCAGCAGTTACGTCAGGACAGGAGGATCCTATGGCTACACCTTC. Translation gives CASSYVRTGGSYGYTF.

The chain joins TRBV4-3 to TRBJ2-7, with 8 bases lining up with TRBD2. Germline-derived CDR1 and CDR2 are LGHNA and YSLEER. Trimming removed 0 bases from V and 10 bases from J; junction bases left unmatched: 8. The CDR3 totals 14 residues. The CDR3 spells CASSQDFGSGTQYF. CDR3 DNA: TGCGCCAGCAGCCAAGATTTTGGTAGCGGGACTCAGTACTTC.

V gene TRBV21-1 combines with J gene TRBJ1-3; the D call in the table, TRBD1, was not verified against the DNA. TRBV21-1 is recorded as a pseudogene. CDR3 size: 14 residues. The CDR3 here is CASSRNLGENTIYF. Written as DNA, the CDR3 is TGTGCCAGCAGCAGGAACCTAGGGGAAAACACCATATATTTT.

This chain connects TRBV19 to TRBJ1-1, with D perhaps matching TRBD1 (5 bases). CDR3 length: 13 residues. The V end was cut by 6 bases, the J end by 8 bases, with 16 bases between. Germline values: CDR1 LNHDA, CDR2 SQIVND (reference sequence). CDR3 DNA: TGTGCCAGTAGCCCGGGGGTAGACCTCGAAGCTTTCTTT. Its translation: CASSPGVDLEAFF.

The rearrangement joins TRBV2 to TRBJ1-1, with no clear D. V lost 6 bases to trimming and J lost 2 bases, with 10 bases between them. Per germline, CDR1 SNHLY and CDR2 FYNNEI. The CDR3 sequence is 13 residues long. For the CDR3, the DNA is TGTGCCAGCAGACAAACAGAAAACACTGAAGCTTTCTTT. Protein product: CASRQTENTEAFF.

In this sample, this clone turned up once. The chain links TRBV7-2 to TRBJ2-7, with TRBD2 matching 8 bases. The CDR3 is 15 residues long. The J segment lost 0 bases and the V segment lost 2 bases, leaving 3 bases of the junction unmatched. Germline-derived CDR1 and CDR2 are SGHTA and FQGNSA. The CDR3 nucleotides read TGTGCCAGCAGCTTAACCAGCGGGAGCTCCTACGAGCAGTACTTC. Encoded protein: CASSLTSGSSYEQYF.

The chain is built from TRBV6-5 and TRBJ2-1; 12 bases map to TRBD2. CDR1 is MNHEY and CDR2 is SVGAGI in the germline V gene. V trimming: 4 bases; J trimming: 6 bases; junction bases outside the gene matches: 4. This CDR3 contains 15 residues. The CDR3 loop is CASSLASGGANEQFF. Written as DNA, the CDR3 is TGTGCCAGCAGTTTAGCTAGCGGGGGGGCCAATGAGCAGTTCTTC.

In DNA form, the CDR3 reads TGTGCCAGCAGCTTGGTAGGGTCTAGCGGGGTATATGAGCAGTTCTTC. Encoded protein: CASSLVGSSGVYEQFF. V and J are TRBV5-6 and TRBJ2-1, with TRBD2 matching over 9 bases. Trimming at V came to 0 bases and at J to 8 bases, leaving 9 bases not matched to a gene. The CDR3 is 16 amino acids. Germline V lookup: CDR1 SGHDT, CDR2 YYEEEE.

V gene TRBV5-1 combines with J gene TRBJ1-1; TRBD1 aligns across 8 bases. Germline CDR1 SGHRS, CDR2 YFSETQ. The CDR3 contains 14 residues. The ends lost 8 bases at V and 3 bases at J; junction bases unmatched: 9. CDR3 DNA sequence: TGCGCCAGTAAAAGACAGGGGTCGGACACTGAAGCTTTCTTT. Its translation is CASKRQGSDTEAFF.

CDR3 sequence reads: CASSQRQGSPLHF. Written as DNA, the CDR3 is TGTGCCAGCAGCCAACGACAGGGATCACCCCTCCACTTT. The chain joins TRBV7-2 to TRBJ1-6; TRBD1 matches 7 bases. J was trimmed by 10 bases and V by 5 bases; bases with no gene match: 5. Germline CDR1 reads SGHTA; CDR2 reads FQGNSA. The CDR3 spans 13 residues.

This clone occurred a few times. J is TRBJ2-3 and V is TRBV24-1, with D perhaps matching TRBD2 (6 bases). This CDR3 spans 14 amino acids. Trimming pared 3 bases from V and 2 bases from J, leaving 8 bases between. CDR1 and CDR2 (germline): KGHDR, SFDVKD. CDR3 residues: CATSDGDFTDTQYF. In nucleotides, the CDR3 is TGTGCCACCAGTGATGGGGACTTCACAGATACGCAGTATTTT.

The chain joins TRBV11-2 to TRBJ2-3; 8 nucleotides match TRBD2. This CDR3 region has 18 residues. The V segment lost 7 bases and the J segment 2 bases; nucleotides outside the gene matches: 17. Looked up from germline, CDR1 is SGHAT and CDR2 is FQNNGV. The CDR3 DNA follows: TGTGCCAGCACTCCCCGATTCAGGAGCGGGGGCCCCACAGATACGCAGTATTTT. Its protein is CASTPRFRSGGPTDTQYF.